This T cell receptor (beta chain) was captured in a study of shared clonotypes between healthy human individuals. Study information: Aged between 18 and 49, the donors were a couple of women and a few men. Study-level points and caveats: Donors were few, which limited the genetic and exposure-history diversity represented.

Germline CDR1 and CDR2: GTSNPN and SVGIG (reference sequence). V was cut by 6 bases and J by 8 bases, with 14 bases left in between. This CDR3 comprises 12 residues. Here immunoSEQ multiplex PCR was the method, and the copy in TCRdb shows in-frame clones only, minus some. Among under 600,000 clones listed, 60% to 80% were seen once. As concerns this clone: Its antigen is not known.

The sequence was collected from a woman aged 40 to 55 in good health. Some clones in this sample may be carry-over from other donors' samples. This chain connects TRBV30 to TRBJ2-1; possibly TRBD2 for D (6 bases). Sequenced input: PBMCs. The CDR3: CACLGGNDEQFF. The CDR3 DNA sequence: TGTGCCTGCCTGGGCGGGAATGATGAGCAGTTCTTC.